The text below deals with one T cell receptor (beta chain). The V and J ends lost 0 bases and 3 bases, in that order; junction bases with no gene match: 6. The CDR3 sequence is 17 residues long. Germline-derived CDR1 and CDR2 are MNHEY and SVGEGT. These data belong to a study of blood T cell repertoires in COVID-19. Study details: From the United States, Italy and Spain came samples of acute and convalescent COVID-19. T cells, B-cell-depleted T cells, or PBMCs provided the cDNA or gDNA that served as material.

Patients in Seattle were enrolled during active infection, then followed longitudinally. Original data processing: Nucleated cell counts were estimated from reference gene primer amplification. Assay used: immunoSEQ multiplex PCR; TCRdb lists only in-frame clones, some missing. That table furnishes V, J and clone size, whereas the DNA furnished D and trimming. The sample shows some 220,000 clones, roughly 85% of them seen only once. V gene TRBV6-2 or TRBV6-3 combines with J gene TRBJ1-5; TRBD1 agrees at 9 bases. Sequencing used peripheral blood. This sequence originates from a woman between 65 and 79 years old with COVID-19, enrolled during active disease. The CDR3 DNA reads as TGTGCCAGCAGTTACTCACCGGGACAGGGCTTCAATCAGCCCCAGCATTTT. Residues: CASSYSPGQGFNQPQHF.